Each of the 9 T cell receptor beta chains below was sequenced from the same sample in a study of siplizumab effects on memory and regulatory T cells. The table came from immunoSEQ multiplex PCR; TCRdb's copy has only in-frame clones and leaves some out. The data show roughly 92,000 clones, with roughly 94% seen just once and about 1.5% held by the top ten. The sample taken for sequencing was non-Treg CD4+ T cells sorted from blood. These receptors came from a human donor in good health.

This sequence joins TRBV7-2 and TRBJ2-7; TRBD2 agrees at 10 bases. The junction had 7 bases not matched to a gene; V was cut back by 5 bases and J by 0 bases. The length of the CDR3 is 16 residues. Germline V gene data show CDR1 as SGHTA and CDR2 as FQGNSA. The CDR3 reads CASSQGSGRASYEQYF. The CDR3 region has the DNA TGTGCCAGCAGCCAAGGGAGCGGGAGGGCCTCCTACGAGCAGTACTTC. Based on the CDR3 plus reference TRBV7-2 and TRBJ2-7, the full variable domain is GAGVSQSPSNKVTEKGKDVELRCDPISGHTALYWYRQSLGQGLEFLIYFQGNSAPDKSGLPSDRFSAERTGGSVSTLTIQRTQQEDSAVYLCASSQGSGRASYEQYFGPGTRLTVT.

This chain joins TRBV18 and TRBJ1-2; 8 nucleotides agree with TRBD1. The CDR3 runs to 13 residues. Trimming removed 3 bases from V and 8 bases from J; junction bases left unmatched: 5. CDR1 and CDR2 from the germline V gene are KGHSH and LQKENI. The CDR3 bases are TGTGCCAGCTCACCCGGACAGGGAGCGGGCTACACCTTC. Protein product: CASSPGQGAGYTF.

CDR3 in DNA: TGTGCCAGCAGCCGATACGACGGAGCCTACGAGCAGTACTTC. It specifies CASSRYDGAYEQYF. The chain uses TRBV5-4 and TRBJ2-5; D ambiguous. With the DNA end fitting TRBJ2-7 better, the J assignment may be wrong. The CDR3 consists of 14 residues. Germline V gene lookup returns CDR1 SGHNT and CDR2 YYREEE (reference sequence).

This chain uses TRBV29-1 with TRBJ1-1; TRBD1 aligns across 9 bases. The germline CDR1 and CDR2 sequences are SQVTM and ANQGSEA. There are 13 residues in the CDR3. J lost 6 bases, V lost 5 bases, and 7 bases had no gene match. DNA for the CDR3: TGCAGCGTTCTAAGACAGGGGGGCGCTGAAGCTTTCTTT. As protein: CSVLRQGGAEAFF.

This chain connects TRBV18 to TRBJ1-1, with D perhaps TRBD1 (5 bases). Trimming took 3 bases from V and 5 from J, leaving 13 bases between them. Germline assignment: CDR1 KGHSH and CDR2 LQKENI. CDR3 size: 14 residues. The chain's CDR3 is CASSPIRGVTEAFF. As DNA, the CDR3 is TGTGCCAGCTCACCGATTCGGGGGGTAACTGAAGCTTTCTTT. The full variable domain, rest sourced from reference TRBV18 and TRBJ1-1, is NAGVMQNPRHLVRRRGQEARLRCSPMKGHSHVYWYRQLPEEGLKFMVYLQKENIIDESGMPKERFSAEFPKEGPSILRIQQVVRGDSAAYFCASSPIRGVTEAFFGQGTRLTVV.

This rearrangement joins TRBV6-5 to TRBJ2-7; perhaps TRBD2 as D (5 bases). This CDR3 is built from 12 residues. Trimming left V 5 bases short and J 6 bases short, with 11 bases between. The germline CDR1 and CDR2 sequences are MNHEY and SVGAGI. CDR3 sequence reads: CASSKGLGEQYF. CDR3 bases: TGTGCCAGCAGTAAAGGACTGGGCGAGCAGTACTTC.

The rearrangement links TRBV5-8 to TRBJ2-7, with 7 bases identical to TRBD1. The CDR3 contains 14 residues. Per germline, CDR1 SGHTS and CDR2 YDEGEE. The V and J ends lost 0 bases and 6 bases, in that order; junction bases with no gene match: 6. The CDR3 bases are TGTGCCAGCAGCTTGGGGGTGCCAGGGGGCGAGCAGTACTTC. It translates to CASSLGVPGGEQYF.

The J gene is TRBJ2-7, the V gene TRBV11-2; 7 bases fit TRBD1. The CDR3 totals 14 residues. V dropped 2 bases and J dropped 5; count of bases not matched to a gene: 6. CDR1 and CDR2 from the germline V gene are SGHAT and FQNNGV. In DNA, the CDR3 is TGTGCCAGCAGCTTACTTGACAGGGCTCACGAGCAGTACTTC. Amino acid sequence: CASSLLDRAHEQYF.

This rearrangement joins TRBV6-5 to TRBJ2-1; D not certain. The V and J ends lost 6 bases and 7 bases respectively, with 16 bases between them. In germline, CDR1 is MNHEY, CDR2 SVGAGI. The CDR3 is 14 residues long. The CDR3, as DNA: TGTGCCAGCAGAAGTCCTTACGACGGGAATGAGCAGTTCTTC. Protein sequence: CASRSPYDGNEQFF.